Each of the 26 T cell receptor beta chains below was sequenced from the same sample in a study of blood T cells in healthy people across ages. Alongside a J-beta primer mix, a sample-barcoded 5' primer served in a second PCR lasting about 7 to 11 cycles. TCRdb re-derived calls from the 5' RACE reads in MiXCR, one entry per CDR3 protein. The data show 1.5 million to 1.8 million distinct CDR3 sequences, approximately 43% seen once. The sequenced material came from blood. Receptors originate from a woman aged 18-35 years in good health.

V and J are TRBV10-3 and TRBJ1-3; a weak D match, TRBD1 (5 bases). Germline-derived CDR1 and CDR2 are ENHRY and SYGVKD. The CDR3 runs to 14 residues. The germline V and J ends were trimmed by 10 bases and 2 bases, with 15 bases remaining between them. The CDR3 is CASSPGNTGNTIYF. DNA for the CDR3: TGTGCCAGCTCCCCAGGGAATACTGGAAACACCATATATTTT.

This clonotype appeared many times. The chain links TRBV4-3 to TRBJ1-4; D gene unclear. The CDR3 is 13 amino acids. The V gene's germline CDR1 is LGHNA and CDR2 YSLEER. Trimming took off 0 bases at V and 14 bases at J, with 13 bases between the two ends. CDR3 residues: CASSQDKEGLLFF. The DNA of the CDR3 is TGCGCCAGCAGCCAAGATAAGGAGGGCTTGCTGTTTTTT.

In its sample, this clonotype was seen once. The chain uses TRBV28 and TRBJ2-4; the match to TRBD2 covers 8 bases. The better agreement between TRBJ2-7 and the DNA end casts doubt on the J call. The CDR3 sequence is 16 residues long. Germline CDR1 reads MDHEN; CDR2 reads SYDVKM. The DNA of the CDR3 is TGTGCCAGCAGTTTAGATCTGCCTAGCGGGTCTTACGAGCAGTACTTC. Its protein product is CASSLDLPSGSYEQYF.

The CDR3 nucleotides read TGTGCCAGCAGTCAGCGGGCCCGTTCCTACAATGAGCAGTTCTTC. As protein: CASSQRARSYNEQFF. V is TRBV12-3 or TRBV12-4 and J is TRBJ2-1; D possibly corresponds to TRBD2 (6 bases). The CDR3 consists of 15 residues. Trimming cost V 5 bases and J 1 base, with 12 bases left between them.

This clonotype was detected once. The chain uses TRBV9 and TRBJ2-1, with 9 bases that match TRBD2. This CDR3 spans 16 amino acids. Trimming took 3 bases from V and 6 from J; bases not matched to a gene: 10. CDR1 and CDR2 from the germline V gene are SGDLS and YYNGEE. CDR3 coding DNA: TGTGCCAGCAGCGGTAGCGGGAGCAGGTTATCCAATGAGCAGTTCTTC. This codes for CASSGSGSRLSNEQFF. Looking up the rest from reference TRBV9 and TRBJ2-1 gives the full variable domain: DSGVTQTPKHLITATGQRVTLRCSPRSGDLSVYWYQQSLDQGLQFLIQYYNGEERAKGNILERFSAQQFPDLHSELNLSSLELGDSALYFCASSGSGSRLSNEQFFGPGTRLTVL.

There are a few counts of this clonotype. The chain couples TRBV12-3 or TRBV12-4 to TRBJ2-7; D might be TRBD2 (6 bases). The CDR3 is 13 amino acids. Trimming pared 5 bases from V and 3 bases from J, leaving 11 bases between. In DNA, the CDR3 is TGTGCCAGCAGTGGAGGGCACCGCTACGAGCAGTACTTC. Protein: CASSGGHRYEQYF.

This rearrangement joins TRBV29-1 to TRBJ2-5, with 10 bases aligning to TRBD2. Trimming removed 4 bases from V and 4 bases from J; junction bases left unmatched: 6. Germline lookup yields CDR1 SQVTM and CDR2 ANQGSEA. The CDR3 spans 14 residues. The CDR3 reads CSVVHLAGVETQYF. The CDR3 DNA reads TGCAGCGTTGTTCACCTAGCGGGAGTAGAGACCCAGTACTTC.

This rearrangement joins TRBV20-1 to TRBJ2-3; the match to TRBD1 covers 10 bases. Germline V gene sequence: CDR1 DFQATT, CDR2 SNEGSKA (reference sequence). With V trimmed by 1 base and J by 1 base, 2 bases remained unmatched. The CDR3 consists of 15 residues. This chain's CDR3 is CSARGTGGGTDTQYF. The CDR3, as DNA: TGCAGTGCTAGAGGGACAGGGGGTGGCACAGATACGCAGTATTTT.

This clonotype was seen only a few times. This chain connects TRBV29-1 to TRBJ2-5; D uncertain. CDR3 length equals 14 residues. Trimming cost V 5 bases and J 5 bases, with 18 bases left between them. From germline, CDR1 is SQVTM and CDR2 ANQGSEA. The CDR3 spells CSVLGPGGVETQYF. In DNA form, the CDR3 reads TGCAGCGTTCTTGGCCCCGGCGGTGTCGAGACCCAGTACTTC. Using reference TRBV29-1 and TRBJ2-5 for the parts outside the CDR3, the full variable domain is SAVISQKPSRDICQRGTSLTIQCQVDSQVTMMFWYRQQPGQSLTLIATANQGSEATYESGFVIDKFPISRPNLTFSTLTVSNMSPEDSSIYLCSVLGPGGVETQYFGPGTRLLVL.

The CDR3 here is CSALDRDSYGYTF. For the CDR3, the DNA is TGCAGTGCCTTGGACAGGGACAGCTATGGCTACACCTTC. The V call is TRBV20-1, the J call TRBJ1-2; TRBD1 matches at 8 bases. From germline, CDR1 is DFQATT and CDR2 SNEGSKA (reference sequence). The CDR3 sequence is 13 residues long. V lost 6 bases, J lost 4 bases, and 7 bases stayed unmatched.

This clonotype showed up just a few times. The chain uses TRBV7-9 and TRBJ2-3; D not resolved. The germline gives CDR1 SEHNR, CDR2 FQNEAQ (reference sequence). Trimming pared 8 bases from V and 4 bases from J, leaving 19 bases between. This CDR3 contains 15 residues. In nucleotides, the CDR3 is TGTGCCAGCGGTCTTGGGCTCCCGAGCGCAGATACGCAGTATTTT. Protein: CASGLGLPSADTQYF.

The gene calls are TRBV12-3 or TRBV12-4 and TRBJ2-1; 9 bases are a match to TRBD1. This CDR3 has 13 amino acids. V shed 8 bases and J 8 bases; nucleotides not matched to a gene: 7. The DNA for the CDR3 is TGTGCCAGCCGGACAGGGGAAGGCGATGAGCAGTTCTTC. This encodes CASRTGEGDEQFF.

This clonotype was seen more than once but under ten times. The chain is built from TRBV9 and TRBJ2-3; the match to TRBD1 covers 7 bases. CDR1 is SGDLS, CDR2 YYNGEE, per germline. V trimming: 0 bases; J trimming: 3 bases; junction bases outside the gene matches: 4. The CDR3 is 15 amino acids. This CDR3 is CASSVEGAGTDTQYF. As DNA, the CDR3 is TGTGCCAGCAGCGTAGAGGGGGCAGGAACAGATACGCAGTATTTT.

Only a few counts were recorded for this clonotype. V gene TRBV4-3 combines with J gene TRBJ2-6; 7 bases map to TRBD1. The CDR3 totals 16 residues. The germline V gene has CDR1 LGHNA and CDR2 YSLEER. J was trimmed by 4 bases and V by 3 bases; bases with no gene match: 6. The CDR3 is CASSQAQGTGANVLTF. CDR3 DNA: TGCGCCAGCAGCCAGGCACAGGGGACAGGGGCCAACGTCCTGACTTTC.

The chain is built from TRBV5-5 and TRBJ1-1; no firm D call. Germline V gives CDR1 SGHKS, CDR2 YYEKEE (reference sequence). CDR3 length equals 11 residues. Trimming removed 5 bases from V and 0 bases from J, with 2 bases in between. The CDR3 DNA is TGTGCCAGCAGTGTGAACACTGAAGCTTTCTTT. It is translated as CASSVNTEAFF.

The chain recombines TRBV29-1 with TRBJ2-1; D unclear. CDR3 length: 11 residues. In germline, CDR1 is SQVTM, CDR2 ANQGSEA. Trimming stripped 4 bases from V and 10 bases from J, with 11 bases between. The CDR3 here is CSVVVLYEQFF. The CDR3, as DNA: TGCAGCGTTGTAGTACTCTACGAGCAGTTCTTC.

The genes are TRBV6-6 and TRBJ1-1; tentatively, D is TRBD1 (6 bases). The CDR3 is 11 amino acids. V was shortened by 6 bases and J by 8 bases, with 10 bases between the two germline ends. The V gene's germline CDR1 is MNHNY and CDR2 SVGAGI (reference sequence). The CDR3 bases are TGTGCCAGCAGATACGACAGGGAAGCTTTCTTT. Its protein is CASRYDREAFF.

Details on this clonotype: Compared with germline, one end of the junction differs, possibly owing to a read error. The J gene is TRBJ2-3, the V gene TRBV7-9; 7 bases are shared with TRBD1. CDR1 and CDR2 from the germline V gene are SEHNR and FQNEAQ (reference sequence). The CDR3 is 12 amino acids. The CDR3 is CASSHGTDMQYF. The CDR3 DNA follows: TGTGCCAGCAGCCACGGGACAGATATGCAGTATTTT.

The chain is built from TRBV6-6 and TRBJ1-4; D is unclear. The CDR3 totals 13 residues. Trimming stripped 2 bases from V and 8 bases from J, with 9 bases between. Germline V gene sequence: CDR1 MNHNY, CDR2 SVGAGI (reference sequence). CDR3 nucleotides: TGTGCCAGCAGTTACCGTCACCAAGAAAAACTGTTTTTT. The encoded protein is CASSYRHQEKLFF.

The J gene is TRBJ2-7, the V gene TRBV29-1, with D possibly matching TRBD1 (6 bases). The V gene's germline CDR1 is SQVTM and CDR2 ANQGSEA. Trimming stripped 7 bases from V and 3 bases from J, with 13 bases between. The CDR3 loop spans 12 amino acids. The CDR3 coding sequence is TGCAGCGGTGGGGGCAACAGCTACGAGCAGTACTTC. Amino acid sequence: CSGGGNSYEQYF.

This chain connects TRBV12-5 to TRBJ2-3; D uncertain. Germline loops: CDR1 LGHNT, CDR2 FRNRAP. This CDR3 has 14 amino acids. Trimming took 6 bases from V and 5 from J, leaving 15 bases between them. The CDR3 DNA reads TGTGCTAGTGGACCTTTGGGCTCCCTAGATACGCAGTATTTT. Translation: CASGPLGSLDTQYF.

The V and J genes are TRBV7-9 and TRBJ1-1; 10 bases are shared with TRBD1. V lost 5 bases and J lost 5; bases outside the gene matches: 14. CDR3 size: 17 residues. CDR1 and CDR2 from the germline V gene are SEHNR and FQNEAQ (reference sequence). CDR3: CASSRDRGPIGTTEAFF. For the CDR3, the DNA is TGTGCCAGCAGCAGAGACAGGGGGCCCATCGGAACAACTGAAGCTTTCTTT.

This clonotype was picked up one time. The rearrangement joins TRBV5-1 to TRBJ2-3; D remains ambiguous. With 4 bases removed from V and 4 bases from J, the gap between germline ends came to 25 bases. This CDR3 spans 18 amino acids. Germline lookup yields CDR1 SGHRS and CDR2 YFSETQ. The CDR3 region is CASSTNLWKVGSSDTQYF. The CDR3 nucleotides read TGCGCCAGCAGCACAAATCTATGGAAGGTGGGGTCCTCAGATACGCAGTATTTT.

The chain recombines TRBV12-5 with TRBJ2-4, with 7 positions matching TRBD1. V gave up 2 bases and J gave up 0 bases; unmatched junction bases: 7. The CDR3 is made up of 17 amino acids. Germline loops: CDR1 LGHNT, CDR2 FRNRAP. The CDR3 nucleotides are TGTGCTAGTGGTTTGCGAACAGGGGCGCTAGCCAAAAACATTCAGTACTTC. Protein: CASGLRTGALAKNIQYF.

The chain recombines TRBV7-2 with TRBJ1-1, with D perhaps matching TRBD1 (5 bases). The ends were cut back, 5 bases at V and 4 bases at J, with 17 bases in the middle. Germline-derived CDR1 and CDR2 are SGHTA and FQGNSA. The CDR3 has 15 residues. The CDR3 DNA is TGTGCCAGCAGCCCAACACATAGGCAGGGCACTGAAGCTTTCTTT. Protein product: CASSPTHRQGTEAFF. Supplemented by reference TRBV7-2 and TRBJ1-1, the full variable domain reads GAGVSQSPSNKVTEKGKDVELRCDPISGHTALYWYRQSLGQGLEFLIYFQGNSAPDKSGLPSDRFSAERTGGSVSTLTIQRTQQEDSAVYLCASSPTHRQGTEAFFGQGTRLTVV.

V is TRBV7-2 and J is TRBJ1-2; D uncertain. Germline CDR1 reads SGHTA; CDR2 reads FQGNSA. Deletions cut 1 base from V and 0 bases from J, with 9 bases between. CDR3 length: 15 amino acids. The CDR3 loop reads CASSLVSSANYGYTF. The CDR3 bases are TGTGCCAGCAGCTTAGTTTCCTCTGCTAACTATGGCTACACCTTC.